This TCR beta chain was sequenced during a study of OX40 agonist ivuxolimab in advanced cancers. Per the germline V gene, CDR1 is SGHDT and CDR2 is YYEEEE. V was pared by 0 bases and J by 9 bases, with 19 bases between. This CDR3 is built from 16 residues. Clones were read by immunoSEQ multiplex PCR, and TCRdb kept only the in-frame ones, dropping some. The table lists about 25,000 clones, around four fifths of them singletons. The specimen was CD4+ or CD8+ T cells sorted from blood, collected in a trial of the OX40 agonist ivuxolimab. This TCR was sampled from an adult with an advanced solid tumor such as melanoma, head and neck, liver or kidney cancer. This chain joins TRBV5-6 and TRBJ2-1; D not resolved. Here the CDR3 reads CASSLAESRRWGEQFF. In DNA form, the CDR3 reads TGTGCCAGCAGCTTGGCCGAGTCTAGACGGTGGGGTGAGCAGTTCTTC.